This T cell receptor (beta chain) was profiled in a study of shared clonotypes between healthy human individuals. In the study overall: Aged 18 to 49, the donors were a couple of women and a few men. Study results and limitations: Generation probabilities of non-shared clonotypes were lower (relative to those shared by all four donors).

Worth noting for this clone: Its specificity is unknown.

Naive CD8 cells lacked CD45RO, underwent positive selection for CCR7 and left out terminally differentiated effector memory CD45RA+ cells. Participating donors were healthy, HIV-negative adults free of recent acute infections or vaccinations. Only in-frame clones appear in the TCRdb table, and some are missing; sequencing was by immunoSEQ multiplex PCR. This table holds some 2 million clones, about 95% found once. The V and J ends lost 6 bases and 4 bases, in that order; junction bases with no gene match: 4. The germline V gene has CDR1 SQVTM and CDR2 ANQGSEA. The CDR3 is 13 residues long. What was sequenced was naive CD8+ T cells sorted from blood. This receptor was taken from a man aged 18-30 years in good health. The genes are TRBV29-1 and TRBJ2-7; the match to TRBD1 covers 12 bases. The CDR3 sequence: CSVMGQGAYEQYF. The CDR3, as DNA: TGCAGCGTAATGGGACAGGGGGCATACGAGCAGTACTTC.